This record concerns one TCR beta chain sequence. This clonotype was counted at least ten times. Its antigen is not yet known. No base quality values were provided; no much bigger clone lies one nucleotide off. Libraries of naive CD8 T cells were built from anywhere between roughly 17,000 and 1,000,000 sorted cells, with 10%, 30% or 50% of the purified RNA used. Naive CD8 T cells, defined as CD8+CD4-CCR7+CD45RA+, were FACS-sorted into RLT Plus buffer on a BD FACSAria II. Detection sensitivity was tested by spiking Jurkat RNA equal to some 11 TCR copies' worth into samples containing about 17,000-1,000,000 naive CD8 T cells. CD8 T cells were enriched with RosetteSep CD8+ T Cell Enrichment Cocktail and Ficoll-Paque, followed by ACK red cell lysis. The sample comes from a study of molecular identifiers for immune sequencing clone quantification (dated by TCRdb to 2017 to 2018). As for the study more broadly: For a replicate experiment, RNA from roughly 20,000 or 100,000 naive CD8 T cells was divided into five aliquots, and four of the five aliquots were sequenced. This methods study benchmarked molecular-identifier clustering-based TCR repertoire sequencing (MIDCIRS) and TCR RNA copy counting, using CD8 T cells to do so.

Library creation used PCR. This sample was sequenced with a NextSeq 500. Preparation of bulk TCR libraries followed a previously described approach, with the TCR primers listed in Table S5. Total RNA was purified with the Qiagen AllPrep DNA/RNA kit. Before analysis, reads from multiple sequencing runs of the same library were pooled. As for how the authors treated the data: Only reads with exact TCR constant sequence were kept, trimmed to 150 nt, and grouped by their 12-nt molecular barcodes. Reads inside each barcode group were sub-clustered using a 15% Levenshtein threshold, and a quality-weighted consensus sequence was constructed for each RNA molecule. Non-functional sequences were discarded, and so were lower-count sequences lying one edit away from another sequence. Based on a fit of two negative binomial distributions, barcode sub-clusters having less than 20% of the maximum read count were discarded. The public reads were run again by TCRdb, first through fastp at Q25 and then through MiXCR, and only productive beta chains were kept. Rows matching on CDR3 protein sequence are summarized as one entry with the most common DNA and genes. TCRdb, rather than the study authors, made the V and J calls. The sample table shows hundreds of thousands of distinct CDR3 sequences, and over 25% are seen once. The leading ten clones occupy 0.78% of the sample.

The germline V gene (reference sequence) gives CDR1 as SEHNR and CDR2 as FQNEAQ. The cysteine opens and the phenylalanine closes a CDR3 of 14 amino acids. Only the CDR3 region is kept as DNA, spanning 42 bases read in frame from base 1. V loses 5 bases, J loses 0 bases, and the germline ends lie 10 bases apart. The paper as a whole reports these results and caveats: Modeling gave about three recovered TCR RNA copies per cell versus 8 to 10 by digital PCR, implying around 33% capture efficiency. Spiked-in Jurkat TCR RNA equal to a single cell's worth was reported to be detectable even within 1,200,000 naive CD8 T cells. The naive libraries included spiked-in Jurkat TCR RNA (roughly ten copies' worth), and this Jurkat TCR RNA is not part of the donor repertoire. In CMV-specific effector cells, clones with more than 20 RNA copies accounted for over 97% of molecules, whereas in naive cells such clones accounted for under 1%. Without barcode sub-clustering, chimeric consensus sequences inflated TCR diversity; chimeras reached as high as 47%. Highly expanded clone sizes could be underestimated because identical TCR molecules may share a barcode.

The sequencing sample was made of naive CD8+ T cells from blood, with Jurkat cell RNA spiked in. Reading the label with the study, this specimen's cell subset or site is: FACS-sorted CD8+CD4-CCR7+CD45RA+ naive T cells. The TCR was taken from a human donor in good health. Some libraries in this study had Jurkat cell RNA spiked in. The rearranged chain carries TRBV7-9 and TRBJ1-2; the D gene identity is not certain. The CDR3 is CASSPVTANYGYTF. The bases read TGTGCCAGCAGCCCCGTTACAGCTAACTATGGCTACACCTTC.